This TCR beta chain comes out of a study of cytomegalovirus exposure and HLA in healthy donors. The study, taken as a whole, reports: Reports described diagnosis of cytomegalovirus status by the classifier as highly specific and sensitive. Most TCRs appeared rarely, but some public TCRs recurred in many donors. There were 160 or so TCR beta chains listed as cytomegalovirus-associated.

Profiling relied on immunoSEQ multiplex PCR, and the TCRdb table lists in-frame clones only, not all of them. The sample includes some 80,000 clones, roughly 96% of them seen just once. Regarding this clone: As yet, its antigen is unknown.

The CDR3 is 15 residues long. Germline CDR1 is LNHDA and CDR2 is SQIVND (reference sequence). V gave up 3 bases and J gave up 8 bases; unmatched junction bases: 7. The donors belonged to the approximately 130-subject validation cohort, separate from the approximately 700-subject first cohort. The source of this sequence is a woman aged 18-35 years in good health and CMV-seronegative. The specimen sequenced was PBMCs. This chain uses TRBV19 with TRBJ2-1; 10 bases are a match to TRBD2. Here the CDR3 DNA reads TGTGCCAGTAGTATTCTAGCGGGAGAAATCGATGAGCAGTTCTTC. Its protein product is CASSILAGEIDEQFF. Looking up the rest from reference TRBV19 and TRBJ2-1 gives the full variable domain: DGGITQSPKYLFRKEGQNVTLSCEQNLNHDAMYWYRQDPGQGLRLIYYSQIVNDFQKGDIAEGYSVSREKKESFPLTVTSAQKNPTAFYLCASSILAGEIDEQFFGPGTRLTVL.